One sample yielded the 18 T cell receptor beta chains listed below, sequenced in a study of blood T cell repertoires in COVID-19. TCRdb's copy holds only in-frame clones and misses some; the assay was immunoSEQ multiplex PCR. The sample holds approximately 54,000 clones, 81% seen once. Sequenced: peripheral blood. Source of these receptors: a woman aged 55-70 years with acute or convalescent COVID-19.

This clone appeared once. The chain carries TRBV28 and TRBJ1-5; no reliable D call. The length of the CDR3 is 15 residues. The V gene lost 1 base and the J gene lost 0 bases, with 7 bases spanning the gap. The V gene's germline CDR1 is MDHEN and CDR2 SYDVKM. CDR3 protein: CASSLSGYSNQPQHF. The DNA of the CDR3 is TGTGCCAGCAGTTTATCCGGTTATAGCAATCAGCCCCAGCATTTT.

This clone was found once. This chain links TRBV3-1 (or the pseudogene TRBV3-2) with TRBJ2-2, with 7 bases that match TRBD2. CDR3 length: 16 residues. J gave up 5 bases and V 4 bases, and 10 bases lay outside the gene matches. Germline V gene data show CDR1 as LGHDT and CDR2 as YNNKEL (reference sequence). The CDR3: CASSRRAGVQTGELFF. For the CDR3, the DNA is TGTGCCAGCAGCCGACGGGCGGGAGTACAGACCGGGGAGCTGTTTTTT.

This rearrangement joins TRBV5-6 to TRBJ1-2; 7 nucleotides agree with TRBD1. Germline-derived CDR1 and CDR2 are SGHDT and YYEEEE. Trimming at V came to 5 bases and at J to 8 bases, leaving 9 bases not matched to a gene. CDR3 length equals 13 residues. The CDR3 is CASSSHRGEGYTF. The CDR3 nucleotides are TGTGCCAGCAGTTCCCACAGGGGAGAAGGCTACACCTTC. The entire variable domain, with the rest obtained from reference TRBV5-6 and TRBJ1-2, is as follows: DAGVTQSPTHLIKTRGQQVTLRCSPKSGHDTVSWYQQALGQGPQFIFQYYEEEERQRGNFPDRFSGHQFPNYSSELNVNALLLGDSALYLCASSSHRGEGYTFGSGTRLTVV.

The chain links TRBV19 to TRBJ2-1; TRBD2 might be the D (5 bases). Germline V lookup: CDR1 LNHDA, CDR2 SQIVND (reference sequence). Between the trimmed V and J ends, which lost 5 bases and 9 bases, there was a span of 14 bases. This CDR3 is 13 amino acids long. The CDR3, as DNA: TGTGCCAGTAGTTACGGGAATCTCGGTGAGCAGTTCTTC. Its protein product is CASSYGNLGEQFF. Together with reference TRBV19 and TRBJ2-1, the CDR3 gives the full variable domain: DGGITQSPKYLFRKEGQNVTLSCEQNLNHDAMYWYRQDPGQGLRLIYYSQIVNDFQKGDIAEGYSVSREKKESFPLTVTSAQKNPTAFYLCASSYGNLGEQFFGPGTRLTVL.

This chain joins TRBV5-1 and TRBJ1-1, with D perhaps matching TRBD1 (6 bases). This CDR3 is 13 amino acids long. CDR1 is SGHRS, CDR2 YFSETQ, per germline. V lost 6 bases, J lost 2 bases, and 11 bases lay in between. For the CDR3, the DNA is TGCGCCAGCAACCCACAGGGTAACACTGAAGCTTTCTTT. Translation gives CASNPQGNTEAFF. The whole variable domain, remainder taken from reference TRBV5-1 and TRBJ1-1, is KAGVTQTPRYLIKTRGQQVTLSCSPISGHRSVSWYQQTPGQGLQFLFEYFSETQRNKGNFPGRFSGRQFSNSRSEMNVSTLELGDSALYLCASNPQGNTEAFFGQGTRLTVV.

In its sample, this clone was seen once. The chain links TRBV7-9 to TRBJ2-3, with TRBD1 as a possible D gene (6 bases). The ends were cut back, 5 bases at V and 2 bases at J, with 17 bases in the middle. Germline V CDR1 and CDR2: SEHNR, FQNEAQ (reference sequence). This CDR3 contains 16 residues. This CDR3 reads CASSTLTGFLTDTQYF. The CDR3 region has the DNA TGTGCCAGCAGCACCTTAACAGGGTTCCTCACAGATACGCAGTATTTT.

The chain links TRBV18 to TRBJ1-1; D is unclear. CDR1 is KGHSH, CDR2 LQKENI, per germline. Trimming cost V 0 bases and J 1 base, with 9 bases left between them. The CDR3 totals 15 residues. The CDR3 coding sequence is TGTGCCAGCTCACCACCGCGGAGTCCGAACACTGAAGCTTTCTTT. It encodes CASSPPRSPNTEAFF.

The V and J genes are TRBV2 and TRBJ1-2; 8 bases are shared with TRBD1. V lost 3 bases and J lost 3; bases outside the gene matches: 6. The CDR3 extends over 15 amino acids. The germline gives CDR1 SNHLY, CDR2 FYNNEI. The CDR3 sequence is CASSEGRGLYYGYTF. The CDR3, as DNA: TGTGCCAGCAGTGAGGGCAGGGGGCTCTACTATGGCTACACCTTC.

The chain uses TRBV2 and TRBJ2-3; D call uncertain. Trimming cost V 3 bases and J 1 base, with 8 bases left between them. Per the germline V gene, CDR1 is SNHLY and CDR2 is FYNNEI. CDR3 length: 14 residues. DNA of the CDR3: TGTGCCAGCAGTGAGTTTCTAGGCACAGATACGCAGTATTTT. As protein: CASSEFLGTDTQYF.

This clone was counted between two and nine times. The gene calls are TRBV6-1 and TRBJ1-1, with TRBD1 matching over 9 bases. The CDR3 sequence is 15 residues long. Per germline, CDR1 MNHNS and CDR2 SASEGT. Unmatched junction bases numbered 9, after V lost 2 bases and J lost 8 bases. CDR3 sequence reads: CASSETRKGQGEAFF. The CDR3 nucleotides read TGTGCCAGCAGTGAAACGCGGAAGGGACAGGGCGAAGCTTTCTTT.

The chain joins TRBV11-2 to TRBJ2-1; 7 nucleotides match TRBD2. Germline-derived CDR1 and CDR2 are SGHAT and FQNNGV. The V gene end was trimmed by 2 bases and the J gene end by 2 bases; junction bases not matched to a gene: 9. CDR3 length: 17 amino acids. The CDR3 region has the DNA TGTGCCAGCAGCTTACTCAACTCGGGAGGAACCTACAATGAGCAGTTCTTC. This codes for CASSLLNSGGTYNEQFF.

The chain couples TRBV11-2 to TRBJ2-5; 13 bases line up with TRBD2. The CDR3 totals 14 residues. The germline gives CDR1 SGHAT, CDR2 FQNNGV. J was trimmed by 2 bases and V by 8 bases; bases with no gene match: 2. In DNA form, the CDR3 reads TGTGCCAGCGGGACTAGCGGGAAACAAGAGACCCAGTACTTC. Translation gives CASGTSGKQETQYF. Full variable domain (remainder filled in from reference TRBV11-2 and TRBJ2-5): EAGVAQSPRYKIIEKRQSVAFWCNPISGHATLYWYQQILGQGPKLLIQFQNNGVVDDSQLPKDRFSAERLKGVDSTLKIQPAKLEDSAVYLCASGTSGKQETQYFGPGTRLLVL.

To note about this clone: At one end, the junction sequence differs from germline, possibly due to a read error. The CDR3 loop is CASSQLRGNAEAFF. CDR3 DNA sequence: TGTGCCAGCAGCCAATTGAGGGGGAACGCTGAAGCTTTCTTT. The rearrangement links TRBV3-1 (or the pseudogene TRBV3-2) to TRBJ1-1, with D possibly TRBD1 on 6 matching bases. From germline, CDR1 is LGHDT and CDR2 YNNKEL (reference sequence). The CDR3 runs 14 residues.

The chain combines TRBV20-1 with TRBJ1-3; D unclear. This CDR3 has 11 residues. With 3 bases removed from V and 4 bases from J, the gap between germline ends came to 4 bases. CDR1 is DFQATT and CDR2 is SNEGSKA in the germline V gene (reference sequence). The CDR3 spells CSARQGNTIYF. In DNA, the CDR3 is TGCAGTGCTAGGCAGGGAAACACCATATATTTT.

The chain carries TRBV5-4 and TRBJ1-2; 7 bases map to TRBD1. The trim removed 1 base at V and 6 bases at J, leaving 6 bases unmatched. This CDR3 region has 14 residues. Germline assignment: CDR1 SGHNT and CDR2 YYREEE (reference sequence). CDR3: CASSLTGAVDGYTF. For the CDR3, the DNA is TGTGCCAGCAGCTTGACAGGGGCAGTAGATGGCTACACCTTC.

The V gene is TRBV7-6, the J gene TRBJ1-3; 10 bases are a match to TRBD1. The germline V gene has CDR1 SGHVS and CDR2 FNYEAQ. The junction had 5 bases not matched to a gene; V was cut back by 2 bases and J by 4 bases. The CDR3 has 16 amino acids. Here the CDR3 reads CASSLQTGGMGNTIYF. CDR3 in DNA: TGTGCCAGCAGCTTACAGACAGGGGGCATGGGAAACACCATATATTTT.

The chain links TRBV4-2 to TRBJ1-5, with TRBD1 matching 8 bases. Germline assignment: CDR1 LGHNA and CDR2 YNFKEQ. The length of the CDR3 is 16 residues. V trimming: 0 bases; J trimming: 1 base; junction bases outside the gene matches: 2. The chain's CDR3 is CASSQDRGLSNQPQHF. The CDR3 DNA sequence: TGTGCCAGCAGCCAAGACAGGGGGCTAAGCAATCAGCCCCAGCATTTT.

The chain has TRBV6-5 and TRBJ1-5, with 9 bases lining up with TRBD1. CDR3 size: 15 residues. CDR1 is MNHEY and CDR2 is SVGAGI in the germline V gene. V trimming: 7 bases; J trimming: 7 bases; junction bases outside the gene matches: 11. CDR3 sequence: CASIEGVDRGQPQHF. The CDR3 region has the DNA TGTGCCAGCATAGAGGGTGTGGACAGGGGACAGCCCCAGCATTTT.